Listed below are T cell receptor beta chains from one sample, sequenced in a study of somatic mutations in cytotoxic T cells in rheumatoid arthritis. The table came from immunoSEQ multiplex PCR; TCRdb's copy has only in-frame clones and leaves some out. This sample yields 8,000 to 8,500 clones, of which about 74% are seen a single time; 30% to 45% belongs to the top ten. Sequencing was performed on CD8+ T cells sorted from blood. The receptors stem from an adult with rheumatoid arthritis. CDR3s include the opening cysteine and the closing phenylalanine or tryptophan. Fields, in order: D gene, J gene, V gene, clone size, CDR3 protein, CDR3 DNA. The D gene is left open where the match is weak. Size values are once, few and many counts, or a class for expanded clones, and some rows have none.

D: -; J: TRBJ1-4; V: TRBV9; size: -; CDR3: CASSVGGALVEKLFF; DNA: TGTGCCAGCAGCGTAGGTGGAGCTCTGGTTGAAAAACTGTTTTTT
D: -; J: TRBJ1-2; V: TRBV7-9; size: -; CDR3: CASSLRSGLDYGYTF; DNA: TGTGCCAGCAGCTTAAGGTCCGGGCTCGACTATGGCTACACCTTC
D: -; J: TRBJ1-2; V: TRBV28; size: -; CDR3: CASSFSRGSSYGYTF; DNA: TGTGCCAGCAGTTTTTCACGGGGCTCCAGCTATGGCTACACCTTC
D: TRBD2; J: TRBJ2-1; V: TRBV27; size: -; CDR3: CASSLWTSGRAPKDEQFF; DNA: TGTGCCAGCAGTCTCTGGACTAGCGGGAGGGCCCCTAAGGATGAGCAGTTCTTC
D: -; J: TRBJ2-1; V: TRBV21-1; size: -; CDR3: CASRPPGGSSYNEQFF; DNA: TGTGCCAGCAGACCCCCGGGGGGGAGCTCCTACAATGAGCAGTTCTTC
D: -; J: TRBJ2-7; V: TRBV7-3; size: few; CDR3: CASSLAAGSVHEQYF; DNA: TGTGCCAGCAGCTTAGCGGCGGGGTCCGTCCACGAGCAGTACTTC
D: -; J: TRBJ1-3; V: TRBV12-5; size: -; CDR3: CASDSDSGNTIYF; DNA: TGTGCTAGTGACAGCGACTCTGGAAACACCATATATTTT
D: -; J: TRBJ1-5; V: TRBV13; size: once; CDR3: CASSNRGGNQPQHF; DNA: TGTGCCAGCAGCAATCGCGGAGGCAATCAGCCCCAGCATTTT
D: TRBD1; J: TRBJ2-7; V: TRBV2; size: few; CDR3: CASEDREGYEQYF; DNA: TGTGCCAGTGAGGACAGGGAAGGCTACGAGCAGTACTTC
D: -; J: TRBJ2-1; V: TRBV27; size: -; CDR3: CASSSGGGGSSSYNEQFF; DNA: TGTGCCAGCAGTTCCGGGGGTGGAGGTTCTAGCTCCTACAATGAGCAGTTCTTC
D: TRBD2; J: TRBJ2-7; V: TRBV9; size: -; CDR3: CASSVGAGEGGEQYF; DNA: TGTGCCAGCAGCGTCGGAGCGGGAGAGGGGGGCGAGCAGTACTTC
D: -; J: TRBJ2-1; V: TRBV5-4; size: -; CDR3: CASSHGGNEQFF; DNA: TGTGCCAGCAGCCACGGGGGCAATGAGCAGTTCTTC
D: TRBD1; J: TRBJ2-7; V: TRBV7-3; size: once; CDR3: CASSFGDRLGQYF; DNA: TGTGCCAGCAGCTTCGGGGACAGGCTAGGGCAGTACTTC
D: TRBD2; J: TRBJ2-1; V: TRBV6-4; size: -; CDR3: CASSDGREDINEQFF; DNA: TGTGCCAGCAGTGACGGGCGGGAGGATATAAATGAGCAGTTCTTC
D: -; J: TRBJ1-2; V: TRBV29-1; size: -; CDR3: CSVDTGDGYTF; DNA: TGCAGCGTTGATACCGGGGATGGCTACACCTTC
D: -; J: TRBJ2-7; V: TRBV4-1; size: -; CDR3: CASSQTTTYEQYF; DNA: TGCGCCAGCAGCCAGACCACCACCTACGAGCAGTACTTC
D: -; J: TRBJ1-2; V: TRBV6-5; size: -; CDR3: CASSYSTGALGYTF; DNA: TGTGCCAGCAGTTACTCAACGGGGGCGCTTGGCTACACCTTC
D: TRBD1; J: TRBJ2-5; V: TRBV28; size: -; CDR3: CASSLQGDETQYF; DNA: TGTGCCAGCAGCTTACAGGGGGATGAGACCCAGTACTTC
D: -; J: TRBJ2-1; V: TRBV28; size: few; CDR3: CASSPLVDYNNEQFF; DNA: TGTGCCAGCAGCCCACTCGTAGACTACAACAATGAGCAGTTCTTC
D: -; J: TRBJ2-5; V: TRBV25-1; size: -; CDR3: CASSRMGSQETQYF; DNA: TGTGCCAGCAGCCGAATGGGGTCCCAAGAGACCCAGTACTTC
D: -; J: TRBJ1-1; V: TRBV18; size: -; CDR3: CASSPRGETVNTEAFF; DNA: TGTGCCAGCTCACCCCGTGGGGAGACGGTGAACACTGAAGCTTTCTTT
D: TRBD1; J: TRBJ2-5; V: TRBV27; size: -; CDR3: CASRNRGYQETQYF; DNA: TGTGCCAGCAGGAACAGGGGGTACCAAGAGACCCAGTACTTC
D: -; J: TRBJ2-7; V: TRBV19; size: -; CDR3: CASTADRNPYEQYF; DNA: TGTGCCAGTACCGCCGACAGGAACCCCTACGAGCAGTACTTC
D: TRBD2; J: TRBJ2-3; V: TRBV30; size: -; CDR3: CAWSGTSGRASYSDTQYF; DNA: TGTGCCTGGAGTGGTACTAGCGGGAGGGCCTCCTATTCAGATACGCAGTATTTT
D: TRBD2; J: TRBJ2-2; V: TRBV7-8; size: -; CDR3: CAVVASGGTGELFF; DNA: TGTGCCGTGGTGGCTAGCGGGGGTACCGGGGAGCTGTTTTTT
D: TRBD1; J: TRBJ2-7; V: TRBV7-9; size: -; CDR3: CASSSGTAFFEEQYF; DNA: TGTGCCAGCAGCTCCGGGACAGCTTTTTTTGAGGAGCAGTACTTC
D: TRBD2; J: TRBJ2-7; V: TRBV7-6; size: -; CDR3: CASSSTSESSYEQYF; DNA: TGTGCCAGCAGCTCGACTAGCGAGAGCTCCTACGAGCAGTACTTC
D: -; J: TRBJ2-4; V: TRBV29-1; size: -; CDR3: CSALTGVRNIQYF; DNA: TGCAGCGCCCTGACGGGGGTGAGAAACATTCAGTACTTC
D: -; J: TRBJ2-2; V: TRBV14; size: -; CDR3: CASSRDYTGELFF; DNA: TGTGCCAGCAGCCGTGATTACACCGGGGAGCTGTTTTTT
D: TRBD2; J: TRBJ2-6; V: TRBV6-5; size: -; CDR3: CASSKRGSGANVLTF; DNA: TGTGCCAGCAGTAAGCGGGGGAGTGGGGCCAACGTCCTGACTTTC
D: -; J: TRBJ2-5; V: TRBV6-4; size: -; CDR3: CASSPRGGQETQYF; DNA: TGTGCCAGCAGTCCCCGCGGAGGCCAAGAGACCCAGTACTTC
D: -; J: TRBJ2-5; V: TRBV10-3; size: once; CDR3: CAISESRSRETQYF; DNA: TGTGCCATCAGTGAGTCCCGGTCCCGTGAGACCCAGTACTTC
D: TRBD1; J: TRBJ1-4; V: TRBV2; size: -; CDR3: CASSEPGQSNEKLFF; DNA: TGTGCCAGCAGTGAACCGGGACAGAGTAATGAAAAACTGTTTTTT
D: TRBD1; J: TRBJ2-2; V: TRBV13; size: -; CDR3: CASGPVGQGSGELFF; DNA: TGTGCCAGCGGCCCTGTGGGACAGGGGTCCGGGGAGCTGTTTTTT
D: -; J: TRBJ2-7; V: TRBV5-4; size: -; CDR3: CASSFGYEQYF; DNA: TGTGCCAGCAGCTTCGGCTACGAGCAGTACTTC
D: TRBD1; J: TRBJ1-1; V: TRBV30; size: -; CDR3: CAWSRQGNTEAFF; DNA: TGTGCCTGGAGTCGACAGGGGAACACTGAAGCTTTCTTT
D: -; J: TRBJ1-3; V: TRBV2; size: medium-sized; CDR3: CASSEGSSGNTIYF; DNA: TGTGCCAGCAGTGAAGGCTCCTCTGGAAACACCATATATTTT
D: -; J: TRBJ2-1; V: TRBV7-8; size: -; CDR3: CASSPERANEQFF; DNA: TGTGCCAGCAGCCCGGAGAGGGCCAATGAGCAGTTCTTC
D: -; J: TRBJ1-6; V: TRBV28; size: -; CDR3: CASSFGDDNSPLHF; DNA: TGTGCCAGCAGTTTTGGGGACGACAATTCACCCCTCCACTTT
D: TRBD2; J: TRBJ2-5; V: TRBV28; size: -; CDR3: CASSFPGLAGGQETQYF; DNA: TGTGCCAGCAGTTTCCCCGGACTAGCGGGAGGACAAGAGACCCAGTACTTC
D: -; J: TRBJ2-5; V: TRBV9; size: -; CDR3: CASSVGAGVKETQYF; DNA: TGTGCCAGCAGCGTAGGGGCCGGGGTAAAAGAGACCCAGTACTTC
D: -; J: TRBJ2-3; V: TRBV7-8; size: -; CDR3: CASSWDPTNTDTQYF; DNA: TGTGCCAGCAGTTGGGACCCGACAAACACAGATACGCAGTATTTT
D: TRBD2; J: TRBJ2-7; V: TRBV10-3; size: -; CDR3: CAISQREAPYEQYF; DNA: TGTGCCATCAGCCAGCGGGAGGCTCCCTACGAGCAGTACTTC
D: TRBD1; J: TRBJ2-5; V: TRBV2; size: -; CDR3: CASRETGNGQYF; DNA: TGTGCCAGCAGAGAGACAGGGAATGGGCAGTACTTC
D: -; J: TRBJ1-1; V: TRBV29-1; size: -; CDR3: CSVEIGRDTEAFF; DNA: TGCAGCGTTGAAATCGGAAGGGACACTGAAGCTTTCTTT
D: TRBD2; J: TRBJ2-1; V: TRBV4-2; size: -; CDR3: CASSPGLEVREQFF; DNA: TGTGCCAGCAGCCCTGGACTAGAAGTAAGGGAGCAGTTCTTC
D: -; J: TRBJ2-5; V: TRBV7-2; size: -; CDR3: CASSLEGRGVETQYF; DNA: TGTGCCAGCAGCTTAGAGGGCAGGGGGGTGGAGACCCAGTACTTC
D: -; J: TRBJ1-1; V: TRBV28; size: -; CDR3: CASIGQLRNTEAFF; DNA: TGTGCCAGCATTGGACAGCTTCGGAACACTGAAGCTTTCTTT
D: -; J: TRBJ1-3; V: TRBV30; size: once; CDR3: CAWSGVRGSGNTIYF; DNA: TGTGCCTGGAGTGGGGTCCGGGGCTCTGGAAACACCATATATTTT
D: -; J: TRBJ1-5; V: TRBV2; size: -; CDR3: CASSEGVRPQHF; DNA: TGTGCCAGCAGTGAAGGGGTTCGGCCCCAGCATTTT
D: -; J: TRBJ2-3; V: TRBV27; size: -; CDR3: CASSLDWAPPTDTQYF; DNA: TGTGCCAGCAGTTTAGATTGGGCACCCCCCACAGATACGCAGTATTTT
D: TRBD2; J: TRBJ2-2; V: TRBV19; size: -; CDR3: CASSIPPEAGGLTGELFF; DNA: TGTGCCAGTAGTATCCCGCCGGAAGCGGGGGGTCTGACCGGGGAGCTGTTTTTT
D: -; J: TRBJ1-5; V: TRBV28; size: -; CDR3: CASGLNQPQHF; DNA: TGTGCCAGCGGCCTCAATCAGCCCCAGCATTTT
D: TRBD2; J: TRBJ2-7; V: TRBV7-6; size: -; CDR3: CASSLAGGNSYEQYF; DNA: TGTGCCAGCAGCTTAGCCGGGGGGAACTCCTACGAGCAGTACTTC
D: TRBD1; J: TRBJ1-2; V: TRBV9; size: few; CDR3: CASSAPGDSAYYGYTF; DNA: TGTGCCAGCAGCGCCCCTGGGGACAGCGCTTACTATGGCTACACCTTC
D: -; J: TRBJ2-6; V: TRBV30; size: few; CDR3: CAWSRSQGDSGANVLTF; DNA: TGTGCCTGGAGTCGGTCCCAGGGAGACTCTGGGGCCAACGTCCTGACTTTC
D: TRBD1; J: TRBJ1-2; V: TRBV9; size: -; CDR3: CASSPGQVRYGYTF; DNA: TGTGCCAGCAGCCCGGGACAGGTTAGATATGGCTACACCTTC
D: TRBD1; J: TRBJ1-1; V: TRBV6-1; size: few; CDR3: CASATGVSTEAFF; DNA: TGTGCCAGCGCGACAGGGGTGAGCACTGAAGCTTTCTTT